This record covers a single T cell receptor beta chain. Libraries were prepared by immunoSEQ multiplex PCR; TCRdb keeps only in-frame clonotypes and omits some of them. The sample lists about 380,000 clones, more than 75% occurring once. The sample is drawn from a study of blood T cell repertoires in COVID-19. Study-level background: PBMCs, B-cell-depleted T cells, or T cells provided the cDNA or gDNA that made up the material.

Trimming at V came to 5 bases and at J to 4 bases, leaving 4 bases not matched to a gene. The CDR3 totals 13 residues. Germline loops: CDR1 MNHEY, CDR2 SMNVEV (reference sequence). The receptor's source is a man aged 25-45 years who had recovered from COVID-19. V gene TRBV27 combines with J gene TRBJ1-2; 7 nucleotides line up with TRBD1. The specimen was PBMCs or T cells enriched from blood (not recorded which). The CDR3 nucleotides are TGTGCCAGCAGTGGAGGGACAGCCTATGGCTACACCTTC. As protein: CASSGGTAYGYTF.